This is a list of T cell receptor beta chains from one sample in a study of T cell clonotyping in hematopoietic cell transplantation. TCRdb's table, derived via immunoSEQ multiplex PCR, lists solely in-frame clones and lacks some. The sample has thousands of clones, about three quarters seen once. Sample: PBMCs, taken 100 days after allogeneic stem cell transplant. All receptors come from a male patient between 45 and 59 years old who had an allogeneic stem cell transplant from an unrelated donor, so the T cells may come from the graft donor. Some clones in this sample may be carry-over from other donors' samples. The CDR3 runs from the conserved cysteine through the conserved F or W. The order of the fields is V gene, CDR3 length, D gene, J gene, clone size, CDR3 DNA, CDR3 protein. The D gene is left open where the match is weak. Clone size is shown for a subset of rows, as once, few, many or a class of expanded clone.

v_call: TRBV19
cdr3_length: 15
d_call: TRBD1
j_call: TRBJ1-2
clone_size: .
cdr3_nt: TGTGCCAGTAGCCCTGACGGGACAGGGAACTATGGCTACACCTTC
cdr3_aa: CASSPDGTGNYGYTF

v_call: TRBV5-1
cdr3_length: 14
d_call: TRBD1
j_call: TRBJ1-5
clone_size: .
cdr3_nt: TGCGCCAGCAGCTCTGGGACAGTCAATCAGCCCCAGCATTTT
cdr3_aa: CASSSGTVNQPQHF

v_call: TRBV2
cdr3_length: 14
d_call: TRBD1
j_call: TRBJ1-2
clone_size: .
cdr3_nt: TGTGCCAGCAGAGCAGGACAGGATAACTATGGCTACACCTTC
cdr3_aa: CASRAGQDNYGYTF

v_call: TRBV11-2
cdr3_length: 14
d_call: TRBD2
j_call: TRBJ2-2
clone_size: few
cdr3_nt: TGTGCCAGCACGGGACTAGCGGGCCCCGGGGAGCTGTTTTTT
cdr3_aa: CASTGLAGPGELFF

v_call: TRBV19
cdr3_length: 12
d_call: .
j_call: TRBJ2-3
clone_size: once
cdr3_nt: TGTGCCAGTAGTATCTCGGCAGATACGCAGTATTTT
cdr3_aa: CASSISADTQYF

v_call: TRBV18
cdr3_length: 14
d_call: .
j_call: TRBJ2-6
clone_size: few
cdr3_nt: TGTGCCAGCTCACCACCGACCGGGGCCAACGTCCTGACTTTC
cdr3_aa: CASSPPTGANVLTF

v_call: TRBV6-1
cdr3_length: 21
d_call: .
j_call: TRBJ2-7
clone_size: .
cdr3_nt: .
cdr3_aa: CASSKGTIRAVLRRGQYEQYF

v_call: TRBV2
cdr3_length: 15
d_call: .
j_call: TRBJ1-3
clone_size: .
cdr3_nt: TGTGCCACCACTGGTGGGGGGATTCTCGCAAACACCATATATTTT
cdr3_aa: CATTGGGILANTIYF

v_call: TRBV2
cdr3_length: 16
d_call: TRBD1
j_call: TRBJ2-7
clone_size: .
cdr3_nt: TGTGCCAGCAGACCCATAGGACAGGTTCTTGTCGACGAGCAGTACTTC
cdr3_aa: CASRPIGQVLVDEQYF

v_call: TRBV30
cdr3_length: 13
d_call: .
j_call: TRBJ2-7
clone_size: .
cdr3_nt: TGTGCCTGTCACCGACCCCTCGGGGACGAGCAGTACTTC
cdr3_aa: CACHRPLGDEQYF

v_call: TRBV29-1
cdr3_length: 13
d_call: .
j_call: TRBJ1-5
clone_size: .
cdr3_nt: TGCAGCGTCTCCAGGGAGCGCAATCAGCCCCAGCATTTT
cdr3_aa: CSVSRERNQPQHF

v_call: TRBV18
cdr3_length: 14
d_call: .
j_call: TRBJ1-2
clone_size: .
cdr3_nt: TGTGCCAGCTCCCTCGGAGAGCGGGACTATGGCTACACCTTC
cdr3_aa: CASSLGERDYGYTF

v_call: TRBV2
cdr3_length: 13
d_call: .
j_call: TRBJ1-5
clone_size: .
cdr3_nt: TGTGCCAGCAGTGATAGGGGAAGGGAGCCCCAGCATTTT
cdr3_aa: CASSDRGREPQHF

v_call: TRBV25-1
cdr3_length: 13
d_call: .
j_call: TRBJ2-7
clone_size: .
cdr3_nt: TGTGCCAGCAGTGAGGAGAGGCTATCCGAGCAGTACTTC
cdr3_aa: CASSEERLSEQYF

v_call: TRBV28
cdr3_length: 17
d_call: .
j_call: TRBJ2-5
clone_size: few
cdr3_nt: TGTGCCAGCAGTTTTTTGTCTGTAGGTGTAGGGGGAGGTGCCCAGTACTTC
cdr3_aa: CASSFLSVGVGGGAQYF

v_call: TRBV30
cdr3_length: 12
d_call: .
j_call: TRBJ1-3
clone_size: .
cdr3_nt: TGTGCCTGGAGTGTCGCTGGAAACACCATATATTTT
cdr3_aa: CAWSVAGNTIYF

v_call: TRBV25-1
cdr3_length: 16
d_call: TRBD1
j_call: TRBJ1-6
clone_size: large
cdr3_nt: TGTGCCAGCAGTGAATATTCGGACAGGTCATACTCACCCCTCCACTTT
cdr3_aa: CASSEYSDRSYSPLHF

v_call: TRBV6-4
cdr3_length: 15
d_call: .
j_call: TRBJ2-5
clone_size: .
cdr3_nt: TGTGCCAGCACCACTATGACAGGCGAAGTAGAGACCCAGTACTTC
cdr3_aa: CASTTMTGEVETQYF

v_call: TRBV25-1
cdr3_length: 15
d_call: .
j_call: TRBJ2-5
clone_size: .
cdr3_nt: TGTGCCAGCAGTGAACAATCAGGACCGCAAGAGACCCAGTACTTC
cdr3_aa: CASSEQSGPQETQYF

v_call: TRBV29-1
cdr3_length: 14
d_call: .
j_call: TRBJ1-1
clone_size: .
cdr3_nt: TGCAGCGTCGCCGCGAGTGGCGCTGACACTGAAGCTTTCTTT
cdr3_aa: CSVAASGADTEAFF

v_call: TRBV7-6
cdr3_length: 14
d_call: .
j_call: TRBJ2-3
clone_size: .
cdr3_nt: TGTGCCAGCAGCCATGGCACAGTCGCAGATACGCAGTATTTT
cdr3_aa: CASSHGTVADTQYF

v_call: TRBV6-5
cdr3_length: 14
d_call: TRBD1
j_call: TRBJ1-1
clone_size: .
cdr3_nt: TGTGCCAGCAGCTACAGGGGGAGTATAACTGAAGCTTTCTTT
cdr3_aa: CASSYRGSITEAFF

v_call: TRBV14
cdr3_length: 14
d_call: .
j_call: TRBJ2-5
clone_size: few
cdr3_nt: TGTGCCAGCAGCCAATTGGGAGGTGGGGAGACCCAGTACTTC
cdr3_aa: CASSQLGGGETQYF

v_call: TRBV30
cdr3_length: 11
d_call: .
j_call: TRBJ1-1
clone_size: .
cdr3_nt: TGTGCTATGAGGGAAGACACTGAAGCTTTCTTT
cdr3_aa: CAMREDTEAFF

v_call: TRBV5-4
cdr3_length: 17
d_call: .
j_call: TRBJ2-3
clone_size: .
cdr3_nt: TGTGCCAGCAGCTTGGGAGGAAGACATTCTAGCACAGATACGCAGTATTTT
cdr3_aa: CASSLGGRHSSTDTQYF

v_call: TRBV11-2
cdr3_length: 16
d_call: .
j_call: TRBJ2-7
clone_size: .
cdr3_nt: TGTGCCAGCAGCTTAGAAGGTAGAACTAGCTTTGACGAGCAGTACTTC
cdr3_aa: CASSLEGRTSFDEQYF

v_call: TRBV27
cdr3_length: 15
d_call: .
j_call: TRBJ1-4
clone_size: .
cdr3_nt: TGTGCCAGCAGTTTATTTCGGGGGGCGGATGAAAAACTGTTTTTT
cdr3_aa: CASSLFRGADEKLFF

v_call: TRBV27
cdr3_length: 14
d_call: .
j_call: TRBJ1-5
clone_size: .
cdr3_nt: TGTGCCAGCAGTTTATCGCCCGGGAATCAGCCCCAGCATTTT
cdr3_aa: CASSLSPGNQPQHF

v_call: TRBV6-5
cdr3_length: 14
d_call: TRBD1
j_call: TRBJ1-6
clone_size: .
cdr3_nt: TGTGCCAGCAGTTACTCAGGACAGGCGGTACCCCTCCACTTT
cdr3_aa: CASSYSGQAVPLHF

v_call: TRBV10-2
cdr3_length: 12
d_call: .
j_call: TRBJ2-1
clone_size: few
cdr3_nt: TGCGCCAGCAGGATACAGTGGAATGAGCAGTTCTTC
cdr3_aa: CASRIQWNEQFF

v_call: TRBV4-1
cdr3_length: 17
d_call: .
j_call: TRBJ1-2
clone_size: .
cdr3_nt: TGCGCCAGCAGCCAAGTGATATGGGCAGGGATGATCTATGGCTACACCTTC
cdr3_aa: CASSQVIWAGMIYGYTF

v_call: TRBV30
cdr3_length: 13
d_call: .
j_call: TRBJ1-2
clone_size: .
cdr3_nt: TGTGCCTGGAGTGAACAGGCTAACTATGGCTACACCTTC
cdr3_aa: CAWSEQANYGYTF

v_call: TRBV7-2
cdr3_length: 15
d_call: .
j_call: TRBJ1-1
clone_size: .
cdr3_nt: TGTGCCAGCAGCTTAGCTAAGACGGCTAACACTGAAGCTTTCTTT
cdr3_aa: CASSLAKTANTEAFF

v_call: TRBV2
cdr3_length: 14
d_call: .
j_call: TRBJ2-7
clone_size: .
cdr3_nt: TGTGCCAGCAAAGGGCGGCAGAATCCTTCCGAGCAGTACTTC
cdr3_aa: CASKGRQNPSEQYF

v_call: TRBV30
cdr3_length: 13
d_call: .
j_call: TRBJ2-7
clone_size: few
cdr3_nt: TGTGCCTGGAACCGGGACTCATTATACGAGCAGTACTTC
cdr3_aa: CAWNRDSLYEQYF

v_call: TRBV11-2
cdr3_length: 17
d_call: TRBD1
j_call: TRBJ2-5
clone_size: .
cdr3_nt: TGTGCCAGCAGCTTAAACCTGGACAGGGGTTTGAAAGAGACCCAGTACTTC
cdr3_aa: CASSLNLDRGLKETQYF

v_call: TRBV5-1
cdr3_length: 14
d_call: TRBD1
j_call: TRBJ2-3
clone_size: .
cdr3_nt: TGCGCCAGCAGCGAGGGACAGGGTACAGATACGCAGTATTTT
cdr3_aa: CASSEGQGTDTQYF

v_call: TRBV27
cdr3_length: 12
d_call: .
j_call: TRBJ2-7
clone_size: large
cdr3_nt: TGTGCCAGCAGTTTAGGGAACTACGAGCAGTACTTC
cdr3_aa: CASSLGNYEQYF

v_call: TRBV15
cdr3_length: 15
d_call: .
j_call: TRBJ2-2
clone_size: .
cdr3_nt: TGTGCCACCAGCAGAGAGGGGCCGAACACCGGGGAGCTGTTTTTT
cdr3_aa: CATSREGPNTGELFF

v_call: TRBV6-1
cdr3_length: 13
d_call: .
j_call: TRBJ1-2
clone_size: .
cdr3_nt: TGTGCCAGCAGTGAAGGACAGCTCTATGGCTACACCTTC
cdr3_aa: CASSEGQLYGYTF

v_call: TRBV5-1
cdr3_length: 14
d_call: .
j_call: TRBJ1-1
clone_size: .
cdr3_nt: TGCGCCAGCAGCGTACAGCTTATGAACACTGAAGCTTTCTTT
cdr3_aa: CASSVQLMNTEAFF

v_call: TRBV9
cdr3_length: 15
d_call: TRBD1
j_call: TRBJ1-2
clone_size: once
cdr3_nt: TGTGCCAGCAGCGTAGCGCGACAGGGGTGGTCTGGCTACACCTTC
cdr3_aa: CASSVARQGWSGYTF

v_call: TRBV6-5
cdr3_length: 15
d_call: TRBD1
j_call: TRBJ1-5
clone_size: .
cdr3_nt: TGTGCCAGCAGTCCGAGACAGGGCAATTATCAGCCCCAGCATTTT
cdr3_aa: CASSPRQGNYQPQHF

v_call: TRBV6-1
cdr3_length: 16
d_call: .
j_call: TRBJ1-2
clone_size: .
cdr3_nt: TGTGCCAGCAGTAAAGGGGGTAGGGACGGATCATGGGGCTACACCTTC
cdr3_aa: CASSKGGRDGSWGYTF

v_call: TRBV11-2
cdr3_length: 14
d_call: .
j_call: TRBJ1-2
clone_size: .
cdr3_nt: TGTGCCAGCAGCCCAAGAGAGGCAGGGTATGGCTACACCTTC
cdr3_aa: CASSPREAGYGYTF

v_call: TRBV6-5
cdr3_length: 12
d_call: .
j_call: TRBJ2-1
clone_size: .
cdr3_nt: TGTGCCAGCAGGCGGGTATTCAATGAGCAGTTCTTC
cdr3_aa: CASRRVFNEQFF

v_call: TRBV7-2
cdr3_length: 14
d_call: TRBD2
j_call: TRBJ2-4
clone_size: once
cdr3_nt: TGTGCCAGCAGACGGACTAGCGACCCTGGGATTCAGTACTTC
cdr3_aa: CASRRTSDPGIQYF

v_call: TRBV13
cdr3_length: 17
d_call: TRBD2
j_call: TRBJ2-3
clone_size: .
cdr3_nt: TGTGCCAGCAGCCACGACTTAGCGGGGGCTTTCACAGATACGCAGTATTTT
cdr3_aa: CASSHDLAGAFTDTQYF

v_call: TRBV13
cdr3_length: 13
d_call: .
j_call: TRBJ1-1
clone_size: .
cdr3_nt: TGTGCCAGCAGTTATGACGGGAACACTGAAGCTTTCTTT
cdr3_aa: CASSYDGNTEAFF

v_call: TRBV30
cdr3_length: 13
d_call: .
j_call: TRBJ2-3
clone_size: .
cdr3_nt: TGTGCCTGGGGGCGACTCGTCACAGATACGCAGTATTTT
cdr3_aa: CAWGRLVTDTQYF

v_call: TRBV5-1
cdr3_length: 14
d_call: .
j_call: TRBJ1-4
clone_size: .
cdr3_nt: TGCGCCAGCAGCTATGGTTCCGTTCATGAAAAACTGTTTTTT
cdr3_aa: CASSYGSVHEKLFF

v_call: TRBV4-3
cdr3_length: 15
d_call: TRBD2
j_call: TRBJ2-3
clone_size: .
cdr3_nt: TGCGCCAGCAGCCCCCTGGGAGGGGCCTCGGTTACGCAGTATTTT
cdr3_aa: CASSPLGGASVTQYF

v_call: TRBV11-2
cdr3_length: 16
d_call: TRBD1
j_call: TRBJ2-3
clone_size: .
cdr3_nt: TGTGCCAGCAGCTCGGGACAGGGGGCGCGGTGGGATACGCAGTATTTT
cdr3_aa: CASSSGQGARWDTQYF

v_call: TRBV27
cdr3_length: 15
d_call: TRBD1
j_call: TRBJ1-2
clone_size: .
cdr3_nt: TGTGCCAGCAGCCGCGCCCGGACAGGGGACTATGGCTACACCTTC
cdr3_aa: CASSRARTGDYGYTF

v_call: TRBV5-6
cdr3_length: 13
d_call: TRBD1
j_call: TRBJ1-5
clone_size: few
cdr3_nt: TGTGCCAGCAGCGAGACAGGGGTTCAGCCCCAGCATTTT
cdr3_aa: CASSETGVQPQHF